The rows below give T cell receptor beta chains drawn from one sample of a study of blood T cell repertoires in COVID-19. Here immunoSEQ multiplex PCR was the method, and the copy in TCRdb shows in-frame clones only, minus some. The data show approximately 210,000 clones, 80% seen once. Sequencing was performed on PBMCs or T cells enriched from blood (not recorded which). These receptors were collected from a man aged 30-40 years with acute COVID-19. Both conserved end residues are part of each CDR3. A D gene is named only where the DNA matches it firmly.

j_gene	v_gene	d_gene	CDR3aa
TRBJ1-1	TRBV9	TRBD1	CASSQRDSDMNTEAFF
TRBJ2-7	TRBV6-1	TRBD1	CASSETGTGRNEQYF
TRBJ2-6	TRBV9	-	CASSTDSGANVLTF
TRBJ2-7	TRBV5-4	-	CASSLAGGPDSF
TRBJ2-1	TRBV9	-	CASSPGLQVNEQFF
TRBJ2-3	TRBV11-1	-	CASRSLGPTDTQYF
TRBJ2-2	TRBV10-2	TRBD2	CASSEDWRGTGELFF
TRBJ2-1	TRBV27	TRBD2	CASRAGGHNEQFF
TRBJ2-3	TRBV21-1	-	CASSKAGAGMCTDTQYF
TRBJ1-6	TRBV9	-	CASSRGSYNSPLHF
TRBJ1-1	TRBV2	-	CASRYQINTEAFF
TRBJ1-2	TRBV27	TRBD1	CASSFLGTAKPNYGYTF
TRBJ1-2	TRBV20-1	-	CSASTQTGGYTF
TRBJ2-3	TRBV24-1	-	CATSDHSSDTQYF
TRBJ2-2	TRBV4-2	-	CASSQVPGLNTGELFF